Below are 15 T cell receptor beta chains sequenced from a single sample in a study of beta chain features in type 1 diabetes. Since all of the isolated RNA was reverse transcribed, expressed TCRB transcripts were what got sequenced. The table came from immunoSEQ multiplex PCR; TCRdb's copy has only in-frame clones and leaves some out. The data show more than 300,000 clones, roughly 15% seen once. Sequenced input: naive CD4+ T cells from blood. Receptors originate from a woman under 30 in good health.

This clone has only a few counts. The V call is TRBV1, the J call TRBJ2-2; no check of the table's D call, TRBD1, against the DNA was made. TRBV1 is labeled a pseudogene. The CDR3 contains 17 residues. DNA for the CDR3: TGCACCAGCAGCCAAGTTTGGGGCACGAGGAACACCGGGGAGCTGTTTTTT. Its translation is CTSSQVWGTRNTGELFF.

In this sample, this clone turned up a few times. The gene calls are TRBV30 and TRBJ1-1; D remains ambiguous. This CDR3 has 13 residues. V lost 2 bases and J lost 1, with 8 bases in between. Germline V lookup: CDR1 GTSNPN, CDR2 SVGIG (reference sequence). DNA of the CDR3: TGTGCCTGGAGTATTGGCAGGAACACTGAAGCTTTCTTT. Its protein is CAWSIGRNTEAFF. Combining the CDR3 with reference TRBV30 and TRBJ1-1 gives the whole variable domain SQTIHQWPATLVQPVGSPLSLECTVEGTSNPNLYWYRQAAGRGLQLLFYSVGIGQISSEVPQNLSASRPQDRQFILSSKKLLLSDSGFYLCAWSIGRNTEAFFGQGTRLTVV.

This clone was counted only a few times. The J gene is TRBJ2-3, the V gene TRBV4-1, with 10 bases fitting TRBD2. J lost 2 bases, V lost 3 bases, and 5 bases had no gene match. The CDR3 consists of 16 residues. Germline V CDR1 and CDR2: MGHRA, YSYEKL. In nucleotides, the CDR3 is TGCGCCAGCAGCCAGACAACTAGCGGGGTCACAGATACGCAGTATTTT. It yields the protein CASSQTTSGVTDTQYF.

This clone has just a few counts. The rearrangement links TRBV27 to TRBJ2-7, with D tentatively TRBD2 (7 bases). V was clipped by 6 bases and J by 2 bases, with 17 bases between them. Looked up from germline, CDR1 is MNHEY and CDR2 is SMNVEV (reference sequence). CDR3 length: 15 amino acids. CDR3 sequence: CASRSWAGATYEQYF. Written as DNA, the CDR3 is TGTGCCAGCAGATCTTGGGCGGGGGCGACCTACGAGCAGTACTTC.

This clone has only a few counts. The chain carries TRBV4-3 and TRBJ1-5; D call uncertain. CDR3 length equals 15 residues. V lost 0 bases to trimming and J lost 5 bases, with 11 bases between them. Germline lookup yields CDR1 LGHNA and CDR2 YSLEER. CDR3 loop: CASSQDWRDHQPQHF. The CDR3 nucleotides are TGCGCCAGCAGCCAAGATTGGAGGGATCATCAGCCCCAGCATTTT.

The CDR3 sequence is CASSLRASGYNEQFF. Here the CDR3 DNA reads TGTGCCAGCAGCTTAAGGGCTAGCGGTTACAATGAGCAGTTCTTC. The chain joins TRBV11-1 to TRBJ2-1, with 7 bases lining up with TRBD2. This CDR3 comprises 15 residues. Germline trimming cut 2 bases from V and 4 bases from J; bases unmatched to any gene: 5. Germline CDR1 SGHAT, CDR2 FQDESV (reference sequence).

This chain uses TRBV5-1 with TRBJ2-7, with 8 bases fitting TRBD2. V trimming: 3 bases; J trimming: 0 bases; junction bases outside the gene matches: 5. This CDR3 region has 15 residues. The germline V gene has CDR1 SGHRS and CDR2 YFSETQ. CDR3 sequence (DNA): TGCGCCAGCAGCTACCCGGGGGGGACCTCCTACGAGCAGTACTTC. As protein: CASSYPGGTSYEQYF.

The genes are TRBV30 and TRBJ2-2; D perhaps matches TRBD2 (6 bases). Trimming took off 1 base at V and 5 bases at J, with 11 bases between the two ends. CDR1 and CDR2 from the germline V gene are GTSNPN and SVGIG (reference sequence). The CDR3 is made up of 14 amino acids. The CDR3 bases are TGTGCCTGGAGTGCCCGGCGGGGTACCGGGGAGCTGTTTTTT. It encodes CAWSARRGTGELFF.

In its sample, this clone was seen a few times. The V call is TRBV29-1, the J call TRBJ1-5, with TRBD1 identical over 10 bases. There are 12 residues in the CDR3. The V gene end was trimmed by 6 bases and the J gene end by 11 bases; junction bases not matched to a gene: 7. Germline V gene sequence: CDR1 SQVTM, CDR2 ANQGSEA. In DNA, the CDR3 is TGCAGCGTCGGGGGACAGGGGAAAGCCCAGCATTTT. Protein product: CSVGGQGKAQHF.

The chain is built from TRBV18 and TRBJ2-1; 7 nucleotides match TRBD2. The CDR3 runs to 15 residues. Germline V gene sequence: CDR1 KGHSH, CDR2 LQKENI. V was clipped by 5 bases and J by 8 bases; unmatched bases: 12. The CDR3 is CASSERDVQVDEQFF. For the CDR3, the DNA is TGTGCCAGCTCAGAGCGGGACGTACAGGTCGATGAGCAGTTCTTC.

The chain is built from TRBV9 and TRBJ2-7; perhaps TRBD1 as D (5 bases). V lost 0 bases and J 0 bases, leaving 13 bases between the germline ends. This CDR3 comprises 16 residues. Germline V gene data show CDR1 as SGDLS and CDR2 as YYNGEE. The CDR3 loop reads CASSVGPTVLSYEQYF. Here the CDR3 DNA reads TGTGCCAGCAGCGTAGGGCCGACAGTCCTCTCCTACGAGCAGTACTTC.

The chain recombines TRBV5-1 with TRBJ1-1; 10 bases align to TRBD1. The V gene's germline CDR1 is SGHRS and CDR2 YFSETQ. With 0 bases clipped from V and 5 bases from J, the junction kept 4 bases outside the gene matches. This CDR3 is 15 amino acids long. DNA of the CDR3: TGCGCCAGCAGCTTGGGACAGGGGGCGAAAACTGAAGCTTTCTTT. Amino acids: CASSLGQGAKTEAFF.

The chain's CDR3 is CASSIPAGGYTF. The CDR3 bases are TGTGCCAGTAGTATCCCGGCGGGCGGCTACACCTTC. The rearrangement joins TRBV19 to TRBJ1-2; no clear D gene. V was clipped by 3 bases and J by 8 bases, with 10 bases between them. CDR3 size: 12 residues. Germline CDR1 and CDR2: LNHDA and SQIVND (reference sequence).

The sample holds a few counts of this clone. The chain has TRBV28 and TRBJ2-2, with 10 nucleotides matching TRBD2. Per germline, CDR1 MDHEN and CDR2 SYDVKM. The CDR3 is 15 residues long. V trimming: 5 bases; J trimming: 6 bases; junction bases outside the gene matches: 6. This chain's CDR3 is CASSTIAGGAGELFF. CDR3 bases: TGTGCCAGCAGTACTATAGCGGGAGGCGCCGGGGAGCTGTTTTTT.

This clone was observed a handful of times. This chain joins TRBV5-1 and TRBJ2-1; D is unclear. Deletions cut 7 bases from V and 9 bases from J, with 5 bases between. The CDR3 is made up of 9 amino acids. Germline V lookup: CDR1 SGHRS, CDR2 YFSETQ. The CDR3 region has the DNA TGCGCCAGCTCCAGTGAGCAGTTCTTC. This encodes CASSSEQFF.